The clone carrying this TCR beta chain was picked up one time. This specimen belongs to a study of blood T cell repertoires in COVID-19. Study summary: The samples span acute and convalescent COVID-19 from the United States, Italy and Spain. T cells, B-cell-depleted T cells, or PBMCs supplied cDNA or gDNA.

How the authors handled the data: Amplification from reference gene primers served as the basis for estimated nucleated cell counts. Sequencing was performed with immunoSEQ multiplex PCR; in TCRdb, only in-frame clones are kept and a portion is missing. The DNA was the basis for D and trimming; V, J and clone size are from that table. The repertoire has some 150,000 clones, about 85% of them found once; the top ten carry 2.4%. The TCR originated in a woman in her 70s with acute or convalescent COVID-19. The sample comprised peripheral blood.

CDR3 DNA sequence: TGTGCCAGTAGTATGTGGGCTAGCGAGGGGTCCTATGAGCAGTTCTTC. Protein product: CASSMWASEGSYEQFF. This chain connects TRBV19 to TRBJ2-1; a weak D match, TRBD2 (6 bases). Germline CDR1 LNHDA, CDR2 SQIVND (reference sequence). Trimming stripped 3 bases from V and 8 bases from J, with 20 bases between. The CDR3 covers 16 residues.